The TCR beta chain described here comes from a study of PD-1 blockade in classical Hodgkin lymphoma. Points from the study as a whole: Nothing has yet pinned down what causes the repertoire differences, possibly disease activity or prior therapy. By C4D1 there was a significant rise in CD4+ TCR diversity but not in CD8+ TCR diversity. Reported findings placed baseline TCR diversity lower in newly diagnosed patients (compared with healthy donors).

Brentuximab vedotin exposure varied among the patients, all of whom had relapsed after autologous stem cell transplantation. A remark on this clone: The antigen remains unidentified.

Libraries were prepared by immunoSEQ multiplex PCR; TCRdb keeps only in-frame clonotypes and omits some of them. The sample shows 13,000 or so clones, over 75% of them seen only once. The CDR3 runs 12 residues. Per germline, CDR1 MNHEY and CDR2 SVGAGI. The V and J ends lost 2 bases and 6 bases respectively, with 2 bases between them. The material sequenced was peripheral blood mononuclear cells (PBMCs), taken at baseline. The TCR was taken from a human donor with classical Hodgkin lymphoma. The chain carries TRBV6-5 and TRBJ1-6; D gene ambiguous. Written as DNA, the CDR3 is TGTGCCAGCAGTTACCCTAATTCACCCCTCCACTTT. Its translation is CASSYPNSPLHF.